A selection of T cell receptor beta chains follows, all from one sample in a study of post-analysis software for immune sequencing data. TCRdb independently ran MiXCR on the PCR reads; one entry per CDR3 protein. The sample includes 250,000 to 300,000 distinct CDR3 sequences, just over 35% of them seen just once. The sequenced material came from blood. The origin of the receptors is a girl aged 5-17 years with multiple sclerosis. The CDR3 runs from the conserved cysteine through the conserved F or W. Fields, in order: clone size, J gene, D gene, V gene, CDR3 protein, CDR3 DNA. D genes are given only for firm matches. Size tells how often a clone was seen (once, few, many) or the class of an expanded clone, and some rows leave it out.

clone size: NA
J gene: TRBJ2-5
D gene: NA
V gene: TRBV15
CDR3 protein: CATSRDPGRQETQYF
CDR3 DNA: TGCGCCACCAGCAGAGACCCGGGACGTCAAGAGACCCAGTACTTC

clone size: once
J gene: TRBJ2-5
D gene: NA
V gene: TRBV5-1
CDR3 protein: CASSWGSRSAQETQYF
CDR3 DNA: TGCGCCAGCAGCTGGGGGTCTCGATCAGCCCAAGAGACCCAGTACTTC

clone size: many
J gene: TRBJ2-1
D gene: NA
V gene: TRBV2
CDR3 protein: CASGLNEQFF
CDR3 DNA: TGTGCCAGCGGTCTCAATGAGCAGTTCTTC

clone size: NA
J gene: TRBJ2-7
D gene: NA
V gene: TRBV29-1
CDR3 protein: CSVVTGEADEQYF
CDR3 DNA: TGCAGCGTCGTAACAGGGGAGGCAGACGAGCAGTACTTC

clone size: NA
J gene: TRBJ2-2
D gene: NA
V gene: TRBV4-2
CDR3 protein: CASSQDRSEGELFF
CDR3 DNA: TGTGCCAGCAGCCAAGATCGCTCCGAAGGGGAGCTGTTTTTT

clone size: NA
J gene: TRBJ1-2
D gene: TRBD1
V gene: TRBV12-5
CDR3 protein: CASGLVRTGGSGGYTF
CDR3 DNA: TGTGCTAGTGGTTTGGTACGAACAGGGGGCTCCGGTGGCTACACCTTC

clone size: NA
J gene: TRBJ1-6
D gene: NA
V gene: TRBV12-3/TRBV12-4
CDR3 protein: CACSWEDGNSPLHF
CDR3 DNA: TGTGCCTGCAGCTGGGAGGACGGAAATTCACCCCTCCACTTT

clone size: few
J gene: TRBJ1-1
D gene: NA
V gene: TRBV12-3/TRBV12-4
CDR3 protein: CASSLKGDTEAFF
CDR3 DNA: TGTGCCAGCAGTTTAAAAGGGGACACTGAAGCTTTCTTT

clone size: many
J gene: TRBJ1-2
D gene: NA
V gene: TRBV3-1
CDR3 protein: CASSQSATAYSNYGYTF
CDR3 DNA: TGTGCCAGCAGCCAGTCGGCGACAGCGTATTCTAACTATGGCTACACCTTC

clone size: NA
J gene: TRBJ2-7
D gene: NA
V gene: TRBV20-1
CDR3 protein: CSARGQSANEQYF
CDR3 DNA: TGCAGTGCTAGAGGCCAATCCGCTAACGAGCAGTACTTC

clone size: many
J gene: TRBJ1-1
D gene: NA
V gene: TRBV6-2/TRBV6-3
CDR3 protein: CASSFLGFGTEAFF
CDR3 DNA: TGTGCCAGCAGTTTTCTGGGATTCGGTACTGAAGCTTTCTTT

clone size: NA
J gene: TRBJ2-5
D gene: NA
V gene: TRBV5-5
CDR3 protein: CASSGGRGANEQYF
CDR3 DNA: TGTGCCAGCAGCGGAGGACGGGGGGCGAATGAGCAGTACTTC

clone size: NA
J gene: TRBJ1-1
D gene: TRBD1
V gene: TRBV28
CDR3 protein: CASSSPAGGTTEAFF
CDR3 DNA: TGTGCCAGCAGTTCCCCCGCAGGGGGCACAACTGAAGCTTTCTTT

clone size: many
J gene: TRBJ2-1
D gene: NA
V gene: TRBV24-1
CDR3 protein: CATSDRGNEQFF
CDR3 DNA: TGTGCCACCAGTGACAGGGGAAATGAGCAGTTCTTC

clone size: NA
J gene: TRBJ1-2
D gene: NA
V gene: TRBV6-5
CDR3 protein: CASSHGEGNYGYTF
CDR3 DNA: TGTGCCAGCAGCCACGGAGAGGGGAACTATGGCTACACCTTC

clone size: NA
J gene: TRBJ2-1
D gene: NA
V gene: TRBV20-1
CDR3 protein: CSARANLALVQFF
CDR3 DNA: TGCAGTGCTAGAGCCAACCTAGCGTTGGTTCAGTTCTTC

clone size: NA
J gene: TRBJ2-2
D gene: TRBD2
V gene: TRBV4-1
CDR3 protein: CAGRTSIFSGELFF
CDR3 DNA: TGCGCCGGACGGACTAGCATCTTTTCCGGGGAGCTGTTTTTT

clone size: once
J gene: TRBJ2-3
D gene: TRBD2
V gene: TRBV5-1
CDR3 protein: CASSHTGTRVTDTQYF
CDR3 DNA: TGCGCCAGCAGCCATACCGGGACTAGGGTCACAGATACGCAGTATTTT

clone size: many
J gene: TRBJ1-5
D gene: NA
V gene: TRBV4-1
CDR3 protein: CASSQDPNQPQHF
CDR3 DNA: TGCGCCAGCAGCCAAGATCCAAATCAGCCCCAGCATTTT

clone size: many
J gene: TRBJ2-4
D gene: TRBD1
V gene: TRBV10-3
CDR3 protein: CAISESTGNIQYF
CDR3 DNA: TGTGCCATCAGTGAGTCGACAGGGAACATTCAGTACTTC

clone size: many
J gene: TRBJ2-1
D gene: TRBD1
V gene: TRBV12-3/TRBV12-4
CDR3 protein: CASSQTGGRSNEQFF
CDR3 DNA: TGTGCCAGCAGTCAGACAGGGGGCAGGTCCAATGAGCAGTTCTTC

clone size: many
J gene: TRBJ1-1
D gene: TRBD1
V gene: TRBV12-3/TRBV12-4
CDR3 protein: CASSLGQGATEAFF
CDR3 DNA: TGTGCCAGCAGTTTGGGACAGGGGGCCACTGAAGCTTTCTTT

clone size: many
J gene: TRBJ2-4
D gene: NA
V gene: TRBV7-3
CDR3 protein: CASSRTLSLAKNIQYF
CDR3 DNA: TGTGCCAGCAGCAGGACCCTATCCTTAGCCAAAAACATTCAGTACTTC

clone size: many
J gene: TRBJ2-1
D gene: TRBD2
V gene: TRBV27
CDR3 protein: CASSSSSGRDEQFF
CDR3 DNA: TGTGCCAGCAGTTCCTCTAGCGGCCGCGATGAGCAGTTCTTC

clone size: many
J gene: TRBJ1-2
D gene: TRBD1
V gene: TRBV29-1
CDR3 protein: CSAGQGTNYGYTF
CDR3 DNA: TGCAGCGCCGGACAGGGGACTAACTATGGCTACACCTTC

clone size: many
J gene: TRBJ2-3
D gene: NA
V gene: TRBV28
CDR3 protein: CASSPPFLGWTSSTDTQYF
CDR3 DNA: TGTGCCAGCAGCCCCCCATTTTTGGGATGGACCTCTAGCACAGATACGCAGTATTTT

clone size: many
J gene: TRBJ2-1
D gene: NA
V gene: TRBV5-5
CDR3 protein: CASSFGAGVPTEQFF
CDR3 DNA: TGTGCCAGCAGCTTTGGGGCAGGGGTGCCAACTGAGCAGTTCTTC

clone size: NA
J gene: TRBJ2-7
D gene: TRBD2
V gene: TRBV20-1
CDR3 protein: CSARPSGSSHEQYF
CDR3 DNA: TGCAGTGCTAGACCTAGCGGGAGTTCTCACGAGCAGTACTTC

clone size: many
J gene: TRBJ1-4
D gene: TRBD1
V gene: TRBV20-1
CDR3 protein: CSAYRGQGEKLFF
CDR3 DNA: TGCAGTGCCTACAGGGGGCAGGGTGAAAAACTGTTTTTT

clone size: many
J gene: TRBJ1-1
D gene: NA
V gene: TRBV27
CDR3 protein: CASSFGLANTEAFF
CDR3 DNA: TGTGCCAGCAGTTTTGGGTTGGCGAACACTGAAGCTTTCTTT

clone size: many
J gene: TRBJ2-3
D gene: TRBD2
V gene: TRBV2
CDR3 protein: CASSPRLAGGADTQYF
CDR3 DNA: TGTGCCAGCAGTCCCAGACTAGCGGGAGGAGCAGATACGCAGTATTTT

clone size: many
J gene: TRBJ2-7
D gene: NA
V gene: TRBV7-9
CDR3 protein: CASSEDFYRFKRGSPYEQYF
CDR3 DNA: TGTGCCAGCAGCGAAGACTTTTATCGGTTTAAGAGGGGATCCCCCTACGAGCAGTACTTC

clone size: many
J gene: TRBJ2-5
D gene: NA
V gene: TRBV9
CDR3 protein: CASSVELGGQQTQYF
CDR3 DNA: TGTGCCAGCAGCGTAGAACTGGGCGGCCAACAGACCCAGTACTTC

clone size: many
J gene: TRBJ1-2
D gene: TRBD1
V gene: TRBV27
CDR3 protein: CASKEQGVAGYGYTF
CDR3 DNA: TGTGCCAGCAAAGAACAGGGGGTGGCTGGCTATGGCTACACCTTC

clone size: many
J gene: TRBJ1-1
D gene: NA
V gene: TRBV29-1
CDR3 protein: CSIPPRNTEAFF
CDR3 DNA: TGCAGCATTCCCCCCAGGAACACTGAAGCTTTCTTT

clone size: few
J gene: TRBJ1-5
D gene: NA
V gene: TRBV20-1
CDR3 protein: CSARDSTEAYSNQPQHF
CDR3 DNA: TGCAGTGCTAGAGATTCTACAGAAGCTTATAGCAATCAGCCCCAGCATTTT

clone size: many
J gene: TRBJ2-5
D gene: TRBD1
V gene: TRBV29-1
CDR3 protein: CSVPGTGQETQYF
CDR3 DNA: TGCAGCGTGCCCGGGACAGGACAAGAGACCCAGTACTTC

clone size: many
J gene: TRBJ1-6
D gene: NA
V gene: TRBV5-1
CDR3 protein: CASSSDSYDSPLHF
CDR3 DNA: TGCGCCAGCAGCTCGGACAGTTATGATTCACCCCTCCACTTT

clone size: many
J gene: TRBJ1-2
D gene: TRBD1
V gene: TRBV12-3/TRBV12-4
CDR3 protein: CASSGDSLSYTF
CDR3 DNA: TGTGCCAGCAGTGGGGACAGTTTAAGCTACACCTTC

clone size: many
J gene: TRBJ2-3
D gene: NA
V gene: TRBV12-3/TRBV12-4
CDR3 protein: CASSDTRDTQYF
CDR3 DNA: TGTGCCAGCAGCGATACACGGGATACGCAGTATTTT

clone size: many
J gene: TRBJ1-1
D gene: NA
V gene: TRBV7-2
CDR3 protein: CASSLRTEAFF
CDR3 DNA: TGTGCCAGCAGCCTGCGGACTGAAGCTTTCTTT

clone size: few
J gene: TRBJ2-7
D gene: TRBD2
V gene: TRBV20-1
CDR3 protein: CSAHTSGMYEQYF
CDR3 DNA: TGCAGTGCCCATACTAGCGGGATGTACGAGCAGTACTTC

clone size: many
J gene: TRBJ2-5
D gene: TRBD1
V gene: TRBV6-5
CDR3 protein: CASSRQTGTETQYF
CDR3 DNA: TGTGCCAGCAGTCGACAGACAGGGACGGAGACCCAGTACTTC